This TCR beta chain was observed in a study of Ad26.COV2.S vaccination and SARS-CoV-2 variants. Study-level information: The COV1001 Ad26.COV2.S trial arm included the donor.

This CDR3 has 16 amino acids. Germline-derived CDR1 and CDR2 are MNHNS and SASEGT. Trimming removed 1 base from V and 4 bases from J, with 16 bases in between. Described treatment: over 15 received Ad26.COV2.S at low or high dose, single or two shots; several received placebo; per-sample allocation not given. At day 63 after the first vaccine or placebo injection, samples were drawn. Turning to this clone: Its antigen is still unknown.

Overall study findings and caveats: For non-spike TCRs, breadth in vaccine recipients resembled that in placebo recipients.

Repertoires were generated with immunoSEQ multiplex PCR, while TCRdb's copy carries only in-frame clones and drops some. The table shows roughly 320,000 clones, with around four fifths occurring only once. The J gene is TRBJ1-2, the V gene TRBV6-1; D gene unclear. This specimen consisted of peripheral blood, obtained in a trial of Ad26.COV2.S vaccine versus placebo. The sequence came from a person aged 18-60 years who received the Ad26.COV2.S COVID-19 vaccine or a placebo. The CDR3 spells CASSEVSLPGSYGYTF. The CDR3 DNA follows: TGTGCCAGCAGTGAAGTTTCCCTTCCGGGCAGCTATGGCTACACCTTC.